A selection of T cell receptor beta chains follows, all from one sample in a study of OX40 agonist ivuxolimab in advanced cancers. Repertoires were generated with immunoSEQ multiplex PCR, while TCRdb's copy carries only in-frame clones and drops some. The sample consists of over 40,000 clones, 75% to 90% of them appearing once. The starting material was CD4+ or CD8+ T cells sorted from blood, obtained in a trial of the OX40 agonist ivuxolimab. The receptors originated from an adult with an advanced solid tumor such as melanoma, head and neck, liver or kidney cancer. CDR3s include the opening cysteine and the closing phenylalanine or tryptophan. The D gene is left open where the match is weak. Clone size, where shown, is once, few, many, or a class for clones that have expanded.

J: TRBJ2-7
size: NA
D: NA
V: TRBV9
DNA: TGTGCCAGCAGCGTTCGGGGCGGCCCCTACGAGCAGTACTTC
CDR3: CASSVRGGPYEQYF

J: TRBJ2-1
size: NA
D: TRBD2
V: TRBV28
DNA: TGTGCCAGCTTACTAGCGGGAGGGCAAAATGAGCAGTTCTTC
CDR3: CASLLAGGQNEQFF

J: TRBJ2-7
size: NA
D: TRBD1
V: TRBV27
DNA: TGTGCCAGCAGTGGGACAGGGACCTACGAGCAGTACTTC
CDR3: CASSGTGTYEQYF

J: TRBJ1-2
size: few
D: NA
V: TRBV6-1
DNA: TGTGCCAGCAGTGTCAATAACTATGGCTACACCTTC
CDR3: CASSVNNYGYTF

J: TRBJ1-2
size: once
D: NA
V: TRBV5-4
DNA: TGTGCCAGCAGCTTGGGGGGTGGGGAGTATGGAGGCTACACCTTC
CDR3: CASSLGGGEYGGYTF

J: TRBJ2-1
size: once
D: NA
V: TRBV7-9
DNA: TGTGCCAGCAGCCCCAAACTAGACTACAATGAGCAGTTCTTC
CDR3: CASSPKLDYNEQFF

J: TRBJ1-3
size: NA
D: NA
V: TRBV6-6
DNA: TGTGCCAGCAGTGGGGGACGGCCCTCTGGAAACACCATATATTTT
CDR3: CASSGGRPSGNTIYF

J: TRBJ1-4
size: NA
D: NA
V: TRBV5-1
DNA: TGCGCCAGCAGCCCGGGCCTTCCGAATGAAAAACTGTTTTTT
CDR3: CASSPGLPNEKLFF

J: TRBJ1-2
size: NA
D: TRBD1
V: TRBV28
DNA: TGTGCCAGCTGGGACAGCACTATTTTGGGCTACACCTTC
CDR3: CASWDSTILGYTF

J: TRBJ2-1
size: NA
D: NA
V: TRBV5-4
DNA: TGTGCCAGCAGCTTGGGCGGGCTTAGTTACAATGAGCAGTTCTTC
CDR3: CASSLGGLSYNEQFF

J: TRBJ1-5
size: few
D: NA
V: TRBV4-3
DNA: TGCGCCAGCAGCCAAGAGTGGGGAGGGGGTCAGCCCCAGCATTTT
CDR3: CASSQEWGGGQPQHF

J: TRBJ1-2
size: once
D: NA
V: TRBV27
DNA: TGTGCCAGCAGCCCCGGGCCTACTTCAAGGAGCTACACCTTC
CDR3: CASSPGPTSRSYTF

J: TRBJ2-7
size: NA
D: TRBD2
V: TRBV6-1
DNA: TGTGCCAGCAGTGAGAGCGGGAGGGCCGGAGAGCAGTACTTC
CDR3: CASSESGRAGEQYF

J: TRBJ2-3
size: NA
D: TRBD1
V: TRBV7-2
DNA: TGTGCCAGCAGCTCACGGGACAGGGTTTGGGGGCTCACAGATACGCAGTATTTT
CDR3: CASSSRDRVWGLTDTQYF

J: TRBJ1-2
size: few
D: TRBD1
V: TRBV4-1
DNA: TGCGCCAGCAGCCAAGATCGCCTACAGGGGTACTATGGCTACACCTTC
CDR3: CASSQDRLQGYYGYTF

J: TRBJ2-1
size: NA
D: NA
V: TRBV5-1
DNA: TGCGCCAGCAGCTTGGGCGGGACCGGTTCCTACAATGAGCAGTTCTTC
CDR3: CASSLGGTGSYNEQFF

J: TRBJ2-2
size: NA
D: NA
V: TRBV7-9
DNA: TGTGCCAGCAGCTTAGCGGGAAACACCGGGGAGCTGTTTTTT
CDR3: CASSLAGNTGELFF

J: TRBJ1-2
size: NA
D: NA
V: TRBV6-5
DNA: TGTGCCAGCAGGACGGGGAATGGCTACACCTTC
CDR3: CASRTGNGYTF

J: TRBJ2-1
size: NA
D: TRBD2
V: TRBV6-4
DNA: TGTGCCAGCAGTGACGGGACTAGCGGATACAATGAGCAGTTCTTC
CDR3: CASSDGTSGYNEQFF

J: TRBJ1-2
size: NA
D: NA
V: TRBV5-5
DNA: TGTGCCAGCAGCTCGGCCAGTATCTATGGCTACACCTTC
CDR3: CASSSASIYGYTF

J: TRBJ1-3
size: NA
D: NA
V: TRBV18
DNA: TGTGCCAGCTCATCAGAGCCGGGGAACTCTGGAAACACCATATATTTT
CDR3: CASSSEPGNSGNTIYF

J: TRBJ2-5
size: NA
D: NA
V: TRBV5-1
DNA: TGCGCCAGCAGCTTTTTAGGGGGGGATGAGACCCAGTACTTC
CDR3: CASSFLGGDETQYF

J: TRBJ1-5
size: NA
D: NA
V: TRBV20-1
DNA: TGCAGTGCTAGAATAGGGGAGGCCCAGCATTTT
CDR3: CSARIGEAQHF

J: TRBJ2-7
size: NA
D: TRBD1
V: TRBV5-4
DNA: TGTGCCAGCAGCTCAGACAGGGGGCTCGAGCAGTACTTC
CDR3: CASSSDRGLEQYF

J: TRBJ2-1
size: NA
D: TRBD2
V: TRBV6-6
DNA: TGTGCCAGCAGTTACGGGCGGGGGGCATATGAGCAGTTCTTC
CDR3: CASSYGRGAYEQFF

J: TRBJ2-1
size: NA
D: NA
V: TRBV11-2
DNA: TGTGCCAGCAGCCCAGCTCCCTACAATGAGCAGTTCTTC
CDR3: CASSPAPYNEQFF

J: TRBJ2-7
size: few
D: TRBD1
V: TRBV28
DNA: TGTGCCAGCAGTTTATTTACCGGGACAGGGGGCTCGTACGAGCAGTACTTC
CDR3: CASSLFTGTGGSYEQYF

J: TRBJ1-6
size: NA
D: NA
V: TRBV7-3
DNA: TGTGCCAGCAGCTTAACGCCGAGGGGCTATTCACCCCTCCACTTT
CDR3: CASSLTPRGYSPLHF

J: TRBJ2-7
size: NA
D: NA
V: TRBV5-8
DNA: TGTGCCAGCAGCTTGGAAAACGCTTACTACGAGCAGTACTTC
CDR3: CASSLENAYYEQYF

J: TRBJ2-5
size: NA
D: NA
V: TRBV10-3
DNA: TGTGCCATCAGTGGGATCGGGGGCCGCGTAGAGACCCAGTACTTC
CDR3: CAISGIGGRVETQYF

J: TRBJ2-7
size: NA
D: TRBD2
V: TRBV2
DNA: TGTGCCAGCAGTTCTTCACCGGGACTAGCGGGAGTGCCGTACTTC
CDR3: CASSSSPGLAGVPYF

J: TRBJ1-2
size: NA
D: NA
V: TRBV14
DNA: TGTGCCAGCAGCCGGGGTCGGGATTCTGGCTACACCTTC
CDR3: CASSRGRDSGYTF

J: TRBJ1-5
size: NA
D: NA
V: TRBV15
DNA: TGTGCCACCAGCTCACTAGGGACTAGCAATCAGCCCCAGCATTTT
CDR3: CATSSLGTSNQPQHF

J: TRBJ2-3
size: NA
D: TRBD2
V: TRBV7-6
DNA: TGTGCCAGCAGCCCCCCACTGCTAGCGGGAGATGTTACGCAGTATTTT
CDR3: CASSPPLLAGDVTQYF

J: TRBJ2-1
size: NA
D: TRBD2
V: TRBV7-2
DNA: TGTGCCAGCAGCGACCGACTAGCGGGAGGCCAAGACTCCAATGAGCAGTTCTTC
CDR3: CASSDRLAGGQDSNEQFF

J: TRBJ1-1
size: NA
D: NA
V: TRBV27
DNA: TGTGCCAGCAGTTTAGGTAGTTTGTCCACTGAAGCTTTCTTT
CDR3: CASSLGSLSTEAFF

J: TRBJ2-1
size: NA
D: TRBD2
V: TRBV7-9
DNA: TGTGCCAGCAGCTTGAGTGGAAGGCGGGAGGGTTACAATGAGCAGTTCTTC
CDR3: CASSLSGRREGYNEQFF

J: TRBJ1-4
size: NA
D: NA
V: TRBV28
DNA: TGTGCCAGCAGTTTAAGGGGGGTAGCAACTAATGAAAAACTGTTTTTT
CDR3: CASSLRGVATNEKLFF

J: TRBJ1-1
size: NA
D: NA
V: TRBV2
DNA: TGTGCCAGCAGGGGCAGGGGCGTCCCTGAAGCTTTCTTT
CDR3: CASRGRGVPEAFF

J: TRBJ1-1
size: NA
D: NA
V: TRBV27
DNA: TGTGCCAGGACATTCAGGGTCATGAACACTGAAGCTTTCTTT
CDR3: CARTFRVMNTEAFF

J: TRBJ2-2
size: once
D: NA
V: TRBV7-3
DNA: TGTGCCAGCAGCTTAATACCGCCGGGACGGACGAACACCGGGGAGCTGTTTTTT
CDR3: CASSLIPPGRTNTGELFF

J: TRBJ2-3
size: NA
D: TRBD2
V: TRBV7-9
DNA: TGTGCCAGCAGAGGACTAGCGGGAAGGGCAGATACGCAGTATTTT
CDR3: CASRGLAGRADTQYF

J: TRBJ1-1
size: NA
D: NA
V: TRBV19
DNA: TGTGCCAGTAGTATTGGCAGGGGCGCACTCTGGAACACTGAAGCTTTCTTT
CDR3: CASSIGRGALWNTEAFF

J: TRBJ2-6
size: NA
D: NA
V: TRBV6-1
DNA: TGTGCCAGCTCTGGACAGAACTCTGGGGCCAACGTCCTGACTTTC
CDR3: CASSGQNSGANVLTF

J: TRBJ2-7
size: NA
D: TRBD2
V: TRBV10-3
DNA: TGTGCCATCAGGGCACTAGCGGGGGGTACCTACGAGCAGTACTTC
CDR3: CAIRALAGGTYEQYF

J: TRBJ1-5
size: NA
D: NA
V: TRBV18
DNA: TGTGCCAGCTCCCCCCTTCATAGCAATCAGCCCCAGCATTTT
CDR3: CASSPLHSNQPQHF

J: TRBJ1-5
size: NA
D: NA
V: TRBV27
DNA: TGTGCCAGCGGGGGCCAGGGGAATCAGCCCCAGCATTTT
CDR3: CASGGQGNQPQHF

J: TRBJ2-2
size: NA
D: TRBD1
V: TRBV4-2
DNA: TGTGCCAGCAGCCTCACCACAGGGGACACCGGGGAGCTGTTTTTT
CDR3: CASSLTTGDTGELFF

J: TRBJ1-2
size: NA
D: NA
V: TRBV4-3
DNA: TGCGCCAGCAGCCAAGTCAACGGAGACTATGGCTACACCTTC
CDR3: CASSQVNGDYGYTF